A single TCR beta chain is shown here with its context. Its antigen is not identified. This record belongs to a study of cytomegalovirus exposure and HLA in healthy donors. After removal of 7 bases from V and 9 bases from J, the junction contained 16 bases not matched to a gene. Germline V gene sequence: CDR1 SGHTA, CDR2 FQGNSA. CDR3 length equals 17 residues. Study conclusions and caveats: Researchers catalogued about 150 TCR beta chains as cytomegalovirus-associated. Reports indicated that the classifier achieved high specificity and sensitivity in diagnosing cytomegalovirus status. TCR clusters originating in the first cohort tended to co-occur in the roughly 130 validation repertoires, according to a later analysis.

Measured with immunoSEQ multiplex PCR; TCRdb has only the in-frame clones, and not every one. This table holds around 62,000 clones, about 89% found once. This TCR was sampled from a woman under 30 in good health and CMV-seronegative. Sequenced input: PBMCs. This chain joins TRBV7-2 and TRBJ2-2, with 11 bases identical to TRBD2. The chain's CDR3 is CASIDRASGGPGRELFF. CDR3 nucleotide sequence: TGTGCCAGCATCGACCGGGCTAGCGGGGGGCCGGGAAGGGAGCTGTTTTTT. Based on the CDR3 plus reference TRBV7-2 and TRBJ2-2, the full variable domain is GAGVSQSPSNKVTEKGKDVELRCDPISGHTALYWYRQSLGQGLEFLIYFQGNSAPDKSGLPSDRFSAERTGGSVSTLTIQRTQQEDSAVYLCASIDRASGGPGRELFFGEGSRLTVL.